The 6 T cell receptor beta chains in this list originate from one sample, sequenced in a study of T cells in localized non-small cell lung cancer. TCRdb keeps only in-frame clones here, not all; method: immunoSEQ multiplex PCR. The sample yields tens of thousands of clones, 90% seen once. This material consisted of peripheral blood, taken before any cancer treatment. The source of these receptors is a woman between 35 and 75 years old with stage I lung adenocarcinoma.

The rearrangement links TRBV18 to TRBJ2-1; D is unresolved. This CDR3 comprises 15 residues. The germline CDR1 and CDR2 sequences are KGHSH and LQKENI. V was clipped by 3 bases and J by 1 base, with 10 bases between them. In DNA form, the CDR3 reads TGTGCCAGCTCACCGGCAAAGCAGTCCTACAATGAGCAGTTCTTC. As protein: CASSPAKQSYNEQFF.

The rearrangement uses TRBV29-1 and TRBJ2-1, with a possible D match to TRBD2 (6 bases). Germline V gives CDR1 SQVTM, CDR2 ANQGSEA. V was trimmed by 5 bases and J by 7 bases, leaving 21 bases between them. The CDR3 extends over 15 amino acids. This chain's CDR3 is CSVRSTSEPENEQFF. The CDR3 nucleotides are TGCAGCGTTCGGTCGACTAGTGAGCCCGAAAATGAGCAGTTCTTC.

This clone was seen only a few times. The genes are TRBV27 and TRBJ1-2; 7 bases match TRBD1. The ends lost 4 bases at V and 5 bases at J; junction bases unmatched: 7. Germline V gives CDR1 MNHEY, CDR2 SMNVEV (reference sequence). There are 14 residues in the CDR3. CDR3 sequence: CASSSTGRRYGYTF. The CDR3 DNA reads TGTGCCAGCAGTTCGACAGGGCGTCGTTATGGCTACACCTTC.

The chain couples TRBV9 to TRBJ1-3; TRBD1 aligns across 7 bases. The CDR3 spans 19 residues. With 0 bases clipped from V and 4 bases from J, the junction kept 16 bases outside the gene matches. CDR1 SGDLS and CDR2 YYNGEE come from the germline V gene. The CDR3 here is CASSVGIGGGIAGGNTIYF. In nucleotides, the CDR3 is TGTGCCAGCAGCGTAGGGATTGGAGGGGGCATCGCGGGAGGAAACACCATATATTTT.

V is TRBV6-5 and J is TRBJ1-1; the D is unclear. This CDR3 comprises 14 residues. Germline V gene sequence: CDR1 MNHEY, CDR2 SVGAGI. The V end was cut by 6 bases, the J end by 2 bases, with 13 bases between. CDR3 sequence: CASRYTGINTEAFF. In DNA form, the CDR3 reads TGTGCCAGCAGGTACACCGGGATTAACACTGAAGCTTTCTTT.

This rearrangement joins TRBV18 to TRBJ1-4; perhaps TRBD1 as D (5 bases). The CDR3 extends over 14 amino acids. Trimming removed 6 bases from V and 9 bases from J, with 17 bases in between. CDR1 KGHSH and CDR2 LQKENI come from the germline V gene. CDR3 in amino acids: CASSGTAGPKKLFF. For the CDR3, the DNA is TGTGCCAGCTCTGGGACGGCAGGGCCAAAAAAACTGTTTTTT.